The rows below give T cell receptor beta chains drawn from one sample of a study of molecular identifiers for immune sequencing clone quantification. TCRdb independently ran MiXCR on the PCR reads; one entry per CDR3 protein. The sample lists about 510,000 distinct CDR3 sequences; around a fifth were seen once. The material sequenced was naive CD8+ T cells from blood, with Jurkat cell RNA spiked in. Receptor source: a human donor in good health. Some libraries in this study had Jurkat cell RNA spiked in. CDR3s include the opening cysteine and the closing phenylalanine or tryptophan.

V gene,CDR3 protein
TRBV14,CASSQSPRGMVYEQYF
TRBV10-2,CASSEGVEYTQYF
TRBV19,CASSIPYGEQFF
TRBV6-1,CASSWTTDTQYF
TRBV19,CASSITQFNQPQHF
TRBV7-7,CASSQGLAGGGETQYF
TRBV19,CASSYVLGVDWGNQPQHF
TRBV4-1,CASSRYRGETDEQYF
TRBV7-9,CASSLGETENLFF
TRBV13,CASSARQANYGYTF
TRBV7-9,CASSLTTSGNEQYF
TRBV7-6,CASSLGLARSSYEQYF
TRBV6-6,CASSYSLGGETQYF
TRBV11-2,CASSFTSGGHYEQYF
TRBV30,CAWSRLTYNEQFF
TRBV7-8,CASSLAPGGREQYF
TRBV6-2/TRBV6-3,CASRGTSVPKDIQYF
TRBV20-1,CSAAGGTGWLNTEAFF
TRBV27,CASSSGQGFNQPQHF
TRBV20-1,CSARDPGRAADTQYF
TRBV14,CASNDRESEQYF
TRBV27,CASSPITGRHSYEQYF
TRBV14,CASSPGDWAYQETQYF
TRBV6-2/TRBV6-3,CASSYGGFGSYEQYF
TRBV27,CASSLSAGHEQYF
TRBV19,CASLDRHIDVIWPYYGYTF
TRBV27,CASSFLPTPSTGYEQYF
TRBV20-1,CSAAGTAYEQYF